A single sample gave rise to the 18 T cell receptor beta chains below, sequenced in a study of T cell responses to AZD1222 COVID-19 vaccine. Sequencing used immunoSEQ multiplex PCR; TCRdb keeps in-frame clones, though not all of them. The table lists roughly 140,000 clones, around 91% of them singletons. This sample comprised peripheral blood, obtained on day 0 of AZD1222 vaccination. These receptors originate from an adult in good health.

This clone was recorded only once. V and J are TRBV7-6 and TRBJ1-1; 10 nucleotides match TRBD1. This CDR3 is built from 17 residues. The germline V gene has CDR1 SGHVS and CDR2 FNYEAQ. V lost 5 bases and J lost 5; bases outside the gene matches: 14. CDR3 nucleotide sequence: TGTGCCAGCAGCCAAACCCGACAGGGGGCGCAGAGAACTGAAGCTTTCTTT. Amino acids: CASSQTRQGAQRTEAFF. Full variable domain (rest looked up from reference TRBV7-6 and TRBJ1-1): GAGVSQSPRYKVTKRGQDVALRCDPISGHVSLYWYRQALGQGPEFLTYFNYEAQQDKSGLPNDRFSAERPEGSISTLTIQRTEQRDSAMYRCASSQTRQGAQRTEAFFGQGTRLTVV.

The rearrangement joins TRBV11-3 to TRBJ2-5; 7 bases align to TRBD1. The junction had 3 bases not matched to a gene; V was cut back by 1 base and J by 4 bases. The length of the CDR3 is 14 residues. From germline, CDR1 is SGHNT and CDR2 YENEEA. CDR3 nucleotide sequence: TGTGCCAGCAGCTTAGGCAGGGGGTCAGAGACCCAGTACTTC. Translating gives CASSLGRGSETQYF.

J is TRBJ2-1 and V is TRBV14; 11 bases are shared with TRBD2. The CDR3 consists of 14 residues. V shed 0 bases, J shed 12 bases, and the junction held 4 bases outside the gene matches. Germline values: CDR1 SGHDN, CDR2 FVKESK. This CDR3 reads CASSQELAGEGQFF. CDR3 DNA sequence: TGTGCCAGCAGCCAAGAACTAGCGGGAGAAGGGCAGTTCTTC.

The chain has TRBV27 and TRBJ1-2, with 9 bases matching TRBD1. The CDR3 loop spans 15 amino acids. Germline V gene sequence: CDR1 MNHEY, CDR2 SMNVEV (reference sequence). Trimming removed 1 base from V and 7 bases from J; junction bases left unmatched: 7. The CDR3 bases are TGTGCCAGCAGTTTATTCCCGGGACAGGGCTTTGGCTACACCTTC. This sequence encodes CASSLFPGQGFGYTF.

The J gene is TRBJ1-5, the V gene TRBV19; possibly TRBD1 for D (6 bases). The germline gives CDR1 LNHDA, CDR2 SQIVND (reference sequence). This CDR3 spans 14 amino acids. V was shortened by 6 bases and J by 0 bases, with 9 bases between the two germline ends. CDR3 residues: CASRLDSSNQPQHF. In DNA, the CDR3 is TGTGCCAGTAGACTGGACAGTAGCAATCAGCCCCAGCATTTT.

The CDR3 region is CASSFGTGGNYGYTF. The CDR3 region has the DNA TGTGCCAGCAGCTTTGGGACAGGGGGCAACTATGGCTACACCTTC. The rearrangement joins TRBV7-9 to TRBJ1-2; 12 bases are a match to TRBD1. Per germline, CDR1 SEHNR and CDR2 FQNEAQ (reference sequence). With 3 bases clipped from V and 2 bases from J, the junction kept 1 base outside the gene matches. This CDR3 spans 15 amino acids.

This rearrangement joins TRBV18 to TRBJ2-1; maybe TRBD1 (6 bases). Per germline, CDR1 KGHSH and CDR2 LQKENI. This CDR3 spans 15 amino acids. The V and J ends lost 1 base and 5 bases respectively, with 12 bases between them. CDR3 protein: CASSPRTVRDNEQFF. Written as DNA, the CDR3 is TGTGCCAGCTCACCACGGACAGTGCGAGACAATGAGCAGTTCTTC.

This chain uses TRBV28 with TRBJ2-7; 7 bases align to TRBD2. The J segment lost 2 bases and the V segment lost 8 bases, leaving 9 bases of the junction unmatched. The CDR3 is 14 amino acids. CDR1 is MDHEN, CDR2 SYDVKM, per germline. DNA for the CDR3: TGTGCCAGCTGCGAAGAGCGGGATCCCTACGAGCAGTACTTC. Amino acid sequence: CASCEERDPYEQYF.

This clone was counted a few times. The chain's CDR3 is CASSYSDRNLHF. The DNA for the CDR3 is TGTGCCAGCAGTTACTCCGACAGAAACCTCCACTTT. J is TRBJ1-6 and V is TRBV6-5; D possibly corresponds to TRBD1 (5 bases). V gave up 0 bases and J gave up 15 bases, with 9 bases separating them. The CDR3 extends over 12 amino acids. Looked up from germline, CDR1 is MNHEY and CDR2 is SVGAGI.

This chain uses TRBV6-5 with TRBJ1-2; a weak D match, TRBD1 (5 bases). The length of the CDR3 is 15 residues. V lost 2 bases and J 5 bases, leaving 15 bases between the germline ends. Germline V lookup: CDR1 MNHEY, CDR2 SVGAGI. The chain's CDR3 is CASSYQGSSGYGYTF. CDR3 nucleotide sequence: TGTGCCAGCAGTTACCAGGGTTCCTCTGGGTATGGCTACACCTTC.

The V call is TRBV6-5, the J call TRBJ1-4; D is perhaps TRBD1 (6 bases). CDR3 length: 16 residues. The germline V gene encodes CDR1 MNHEY and CDR2 SVGAGI. V gave up 0 bases and J gave up 8 bases, with 16 bases separating them. The CDR3: CASSYSTGLGYEKLFF. CDR3 bases: TGTGCCAGCAGTTACTCGACAGGACTGGGGTACGAAAAACTGTTTTTT.

This chain links TRBV19 with TRBJ1-2; 7 bases match TRBD1. From germline, CDR1 is LNHDA and CDR2 SQIVND (reference sequence). The V gene end was trimmed by 4 bases and the J gene end by 4 bases; junction bases not matched to a gene: 6. This CDR3 region has 14 residues. DNA of the CDR3: TGTGCCAGTAGTACCGGGACAGACCTCTATGGCTACACCTTC. Its protein is CASSTGTDLYGYTF.

The rearrangement joins TRBV19 to TRBJ1-5; D possibly corresponds to TRBD1 (5 bases). This CDR3 contains 15 residues. The germline V gene has CDR1 LNHDA and CDR2 SQIVND (reference sequence). The V end lost 3 bases, the J end lost 6 bases, and 15 bases lay between the germline ends. CDR3 sequence: CASSMQGLLGQPQHF. CDR3 nucleotide sequence: TGTGCCAGTAGTATGCAGGGCTTGTTAGGTCAGCCCCAGCATTTT.

The chain has TRBV6-1 and TRBJ1-2, with D possibly matching TRBD1 (6 bases). There are 16 residues in the CDR3. The ends were cut back, 2 bases at V and 4 bases at J, with 17 bases in the middle. CDR1 and CDR2 (germline): MNHNS, SASEGT. CDR3 loop: CASSELDRSPGYGYTF. CDR3 sequence (DNA): TGTGCCAGCAGTGAACTGGACAGATCCCCGGGCTATGGCTACACCTTC.

V and J are TRBV6-5 and TRBJ2-1; D is unresolved. This CDR3 has 13 amino acids. The germline V gene encodes CDR1 MNHEY and CDR2 SVGAGI. V dropped 9 bases and J dropped 9 bases, with 18 bases sitting between them. The CDR3 DNA is TGTGCCAGTCGACTTCGAATAATTACTGAGCAGTTCTTC. It yields the protein CASRLRIITEQFF.

For the CDR3, the DNA is TGTGCCAGCAGTACCTGGCTAGGGAGTGGCTACACCTTC. Translated, it gives CASSTWLGSGYTF. The V and J genes are TRBV6-2 or TRBV6-3 and TRBJ1-2; D gene uncertain. CDR1 and CDR2 from the germline V gene are MNHEY and SVGEGT. CDR3 length: 13 residues. V shed 5 bases and J shed 7 bases, with 14 bases lying between them.

The chain combines TRBV9 with TRBJ1-1; D is possibly TRBD1 (5 bases). The CDR3 has 14 residues. The germline gives CDR1 SGDLS, CDR2 YYNGEE. With 4 bases removed from V and 4 bases from J, the gap between germline ends came to 14 bases. This CDR3 reads CASSPSPGGTEAFF. The CDR3 DNA follows: TGTGCCAGCAGCCCCAGTCCCGGGGGCACTGAAGCTTTCTTT.

V is TRBV5-8 and J is TRBJ2-3; possible D gene TRBD2, 7 bases. The CDR3 runs 14 residues. Germline V gene lookup returns CDR1 SGHTS and CDR2 YDEGEE. Trimming took off 9 bases at V and 4 bases at J, with 18 bases between the two ends. DNA for the CDR3: TGTGCCACCGTACGGAGAGGGGGGGCAGATACGCAGTATTTT. Its translation: CATVRRGGADTQYF.